This record covers a single TCR beta chain. Its antigen is as yet unknown. This entry belongs to a study of shared clonotypes between healthy human individuals. Study-wide results and limits: Donors were few, which limited the genetic and exposure-history diversity represented. All-four-donor shared clonotypes had higher generation probabilities than non-shared clonotypes did.

Generated by immunoSEQ multiplex PCR, the TCRdb table keeps only in-frame clones and is missing some. The data hold roughly 2.2 million clones, with more than 80% observed a single time. Germline V gene data show CDR1 as SNHLY and CDR2 as FYNNEI. This CDR3 is 14 amino acids long. The V end was cut by 3 bases, the J end by 3 bases, with 11 bases between. Sample: naive CD4+ T cells from PBMCs. As to subset: CD45RA+ positively selected. This chain links TRBV2 with TRBJ1-1; unclear D gene. This receptor was taken from a man between 18 and 35 years old in good health. Some clones in this sample may be carry-over from other donors' samples. CDR3 sequence (DNA): TGTGCCAGCAGTGACTCTTTGGCGTACACTGAAGCTTTCTTT. Protein: CASSDSLAYTEAFF.